Listed here is a single T cell receptor delta chain. Its specificity is not known. This record comes from a study of Vδ1+ human thymocytes. Study-wide points: In the thymus, TRG and TRD repertoires looked highly polyclonal with Gaussian CDR3 lengths. Approximately 20% of thymic delta-chain sequences were Vdelta2, with few Vdelta3, unlike blood Vdelta1+ controls.

The template was reverse-transcribed extracted RNA. CDR3 amplicons came from multiplex PCR with pooled V-gene forward and constant-region reverse primers. TCRdb re-identified clones in the multiplex PCR reads via CATT. The data contain tens of thousands of delta-chain clones, roughly 29% of them singletons. Germline lookup yields CDR1 TSWWSYY and CDR2 QGS. The V gene end was trimmed by 1 base and the J gene end by 1 base; junction bases not matched to a gene: 15. This CDR3 is built from 21 residues. The J gene is TRDJ1, the V gene TRDV1; 13 bases match TRDD3. The sample was Vdelta1+ gamma-delta thymocytes from the thymus. As for subset: FACS-sorted CD3+ TCRalphabeta- TCRVdelta1+ TCRVdelta2- thymocytes. This receptor was taken from a boy in the first two years of life who had congenital heart surgery. The DNA of the CDR3 is TGTGCTCTTGGGGAACAGGCCTTCCTACGGACTGGGGGATACGGCACCGATAAACTCATCTTT. Translating it yields CALGEQAFLRTGGYGTDKLIF.